Sequencing of this TCR beta chain was carried out in a study of beta chain features in type 1 diabetes. Study-wide results and caveats: Moderately but significantly shorter TCRB CDR3s were found in Type 1 diabetes patients in all four CD4+ subsets. VDJ junctions sequenced from type 1 diabetes patients showed fewer insertions and more deletions.

Every bit of the isolated RNA underwent reverse transcription, so sequencing read expressed TCRB transcripts. Data came from immunoSEQ multiplex PCR; TCRdb stores just in-frame clones and leaves some out. The repertoire holds more than 250,000 clones, with roughly 21% as singletons. On this clone: As yet, its antigen is unknown.

The CDR3 contains 14 residues. The germline V gene encodes CDR1 SGHTA and CDR2 FQGNSA. Losses at the gene ends were 3 bases for V and 5 bases for J; bases not matched to a gene: 4. This sequence was found in a woman aged 40 to 49 with type 1 diabetes. Material: naive CD4+ T cells from blood. The J gene is TRBJ2-3, the V gene TRBV7-2; 8 bases match TRBD2. The CDR3 region is CASSLTSARDTQYF. The CDR3 nucleotides read TGTGCCAGCAGCTTGACTAGCGCTAGAGATACGCAGTATTTT.